The entry below describes one T cell receptor beta chain. The trim removed 6 bases at V and 4 bases at J, leaving 3 bases unmatched. The CDR3 has 12 residues. The germline CDR1 and CDR2 sequences are DFQATT and SNEGSKA (reference sequence). From the RT-PCR reads, TCRdb called clonotypes with MiXCR, one entry per CDR3 protein. Of hundreds of thousands of distinct CDR3 sequences detected, approximately 14% appear once; the ten largest clones hold roughly 4%. The chain recombines TRBV20-1 with TRBJ1-2, with 9 bases that match TRBD1. The sample comprised memory CD4+ T cells from blood. This TCR was sampled from a female donor in good health, serving as a healthy control. The CDR3 nucleotides are TGCAGTGCAAGACAGGGGGTCTATGGCTACACCTTC. It translates to CSARQGVYGYTF.